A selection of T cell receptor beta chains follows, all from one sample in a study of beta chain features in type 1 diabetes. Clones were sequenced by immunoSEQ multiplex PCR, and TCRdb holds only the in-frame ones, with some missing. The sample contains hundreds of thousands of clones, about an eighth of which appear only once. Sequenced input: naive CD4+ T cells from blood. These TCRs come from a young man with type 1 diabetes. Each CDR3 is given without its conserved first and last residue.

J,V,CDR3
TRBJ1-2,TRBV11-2,ASSADGNYGYT
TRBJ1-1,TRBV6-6,ASIWAGKNTEAF
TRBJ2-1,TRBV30,AWSGGYLPF
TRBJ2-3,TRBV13,ASSPYTLTLTDTQY
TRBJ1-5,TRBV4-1,ASSQEGGRGNQPQH
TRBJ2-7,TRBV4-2,ASSQEMRNYEQY
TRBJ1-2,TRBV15,ATSRDLLRGYT
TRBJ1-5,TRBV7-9,ASSRGLVGSNQPQH
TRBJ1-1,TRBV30,AWSGPGPEAF
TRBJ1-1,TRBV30,AWKVRTGYNEAF
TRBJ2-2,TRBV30,AWSGTGSTGELF
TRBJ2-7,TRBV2,ASSEGASGGPGRY
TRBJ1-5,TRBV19,ASNSWDGPNQPQH
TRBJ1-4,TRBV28,ASSFGTRNEKLF
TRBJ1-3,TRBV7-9,ASSSDFGIGNTIY
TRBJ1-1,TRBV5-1,ASSLDRQTEAF
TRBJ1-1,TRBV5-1,ASSFGTDTEAF